This T cell receptor beta chain comes out of a study of blood T cell repertoires in COVID-19 (dated by TCRdb to 2019 to 2021). Looking at the study overall: Samples covering the acute and convalescent phases of COVID-19 were provided by collaborators in the United States, Italy and Spain. The repertoires were released in a freely available public database intended as a resource for research on the immune response to SARS-CoV-2. The sample metadata nearly always contained a de-identified subject ID, COVID-19 status, age in years and sex. The prospective study material was composed of cDNA or gDNA derived from T cells, B-cell-depleted T cells, or PBMCs. The samples were drawn from two sources: the first 160 participants of the ongoing ImmuneRACE study, and approximately 1,300 subjects contributed by 6 global collaborators. Where available, HLA class I and class II types were taken from metadata supplied by the sample provider and were not determined by assay-based typing. The dataset comprised deeply sampled blood TCRbeta repertoires from subjects exposed to, actively infected with, or recovered from COVID-19. The research as a whole found: The amount of clinical and demographic metadata varied by source and participant and was provided uncurated.

TCRbeta CDR3 regions were amplified from genomic DNA using the immunoSEQ Assay, a bias-controlled multiplex PCR. From the authors' description of their analysis: The number of nucleated cells in each sample was estimated from the amplification of reference gene primers within the assay. Sequence reads were collapsed and filtered to measure the absolute abundance of every unique TCRbeta CDR3 rearrangement. Productive Simpson clonality was computed per sample as the square root of Simpson's diversity index over productive rearrangements. What TCRdb holds here is the immuneACCESS table cut down to in-frame rearrangements. Part of the clones is not present; checked against another copy, under half of the missing clones reflect an unresolved V gene, and the others are unexplained. The DNA gave D and trimming, while V, J and clone size come from that table. This sample gives fewer than 80,000 clones in total; roughly nine tenths of them show up just once. About 4.9% of the sample belongs to the ten largest clones.

Collaborating institutions collected whole blood in K2EDTA tubes following their own protocols. For TCRbeta analysis, collaborators shipped samples in one of three forms: frozen whole blood, isolated PBMCs, or DNA extracted from either of those sample types. Per the germline V gene, SGHAT is the CDR1 and FQNNGV is the CDR2. Including the terminal cysteine and phenylalanine, the CDR3 comprises 13 residues. The kept DNA is CDR3 alone, 39 bases in frame from the first base. V was cut back by 3 bases and J by 9 bases, leaving a gap of 15 bases between them. This clone was seen more than once but under ten times. Its antigen remains unidentified. No quality values exist for individual bases; no much larger clone is one base distant.

Sequenced: peripheral blood. This TCR was sampled from a woman aged 45-59 years with active COVID-19. Recombination linked TRBV11-2 to TRBJ2-7; D gene: possibly TRBD1, on 7 matching bases. The CDR3 region reads CASSFDRAGGQYF. The bases read TGTGCCAGCAGCTTTGACAGGGCCGGGGGGCAGTACTTC.